This T cell receptor beta chain stems from a study of cytomegalovirus exposure and HLA in healthy donors. Points from the study as a whole: An ancestry cluster, one associated with Asian ancestry, reportedly showed fewer N-insertions than the roughly 670-donor mean in a later analysis.

As concerns this clone: The antigen is unknown.

Amplification used 60 Vbeta primers and 13 Jbeta primers. Clones were sequenced by immunoSEQ multiplex PCR, and TCRdb holds only the in-frame ones, with some missing. The profile shows 60,000 to 70,000 clones, around 81% of them singletons. Germline V gives CDR1 MNHEY, CDR2 SVGAGI. CDR3 length: 13 amino acids. V lost 6 bases to trimming and J lost 0 bases, with 8 bases between them. The rearrangement links TRBV6-5 to TRBJ1-1, with D unresolved. The TCR originated in a man aged 50 or older in good health and CMV-seronegative. Specimen: PBMCs. The CDR3: CASSLSVNTEAFF. DNA of the CDR3: TGTGCCAGCAGCTTGTCGGTGAACACTGAAGCTTTCTTT.